The following is a T cell receptor (beta chain) sequence with its context. The data were taken from a study of blood T cell repertoires in COVID-19. Turning to the study itself: T cells, B-cell-depleted T cells, or PBMCs supplied cDNA or gDNA.

Profiling relied on immunoSEQ multiplex PCR, and the TCRdb table lists in-frame clones only, not all of them. Of fewer than 500,000 clones in the sample, about 90% were seen once. Input material: peripheral blood. The origin of this receptor is a man aged 18 to 30 with COVID-19, enrolled during active disease.

The CDR3 reads CASSQVGQRYGYTF. CDR3 nucleotide sequence: TGTGCCAGCAGCCAAGTGGGACAGAGATATGGCTACACCTTC. The chain joins TRBV3-1 (or the pseudogene TRBV3-2) to TRBJ1-2; TRBD1 aligns across 7 bases. Unmatched junction bases numbered 4, after V lost 1 base and J lost 5 bases. The CDR3 loop spans 14 amino acids. The germline V gene encodes CDR1 LGHDT and CDR2 YNNKEL (reference sequence).